Listed below are T cell receptor beta chains from one sample, sequenced in a study of blood T cell repertoires in COVID-19. The protocol was immunoSEQ multiplex PCR, while the TCRdb copy is restricted to in-frame clones and leaves out a portion. The data show 95,000 to 150,000 clones, with about 81% seen just once and roughly 4% held by the top ten. Sequenced input: peripheral blood. Receptors originate from a woman between 45 and 60 years old with acute or convalescent COVID-19. The CDR3 runs from the conserved cysteine through the conserved F or W. The order of the fields is D gene, V gene, clone size, J gene, CDR3 protein, CDR3 DNA. D genes are given only for firm matches. Size is omitted from some rows. Given values are once, few, many or a class for expanded clones.

d_gene: TRBD1; v_gene: TRBV19; abundance: few; j_gene: TRBJ2-1; CDR3aa: CASSIRDRGFNEQFF; CDR3nt: TGTGCCAGTAGTATCCGGGACAGGGGCTTCAATGAGCAGTTCTTC
d_gene: NA; v_gene: TRBV20-1; abundance: NA; j_gene: TRBJ1-2; CDR3aa: CSASGQGNYGYTF; CDR3nt: TGCAGTGCTAGTGGGCAGGGGAACTATGGCTACACCTTC
d_gene: TRBD1; v_gene: TRBV30; abundance: NA; j_gene: TRBJ2-1; CDR3aa: CAWAGQGINEQFF; CDR3nt: TGTGCCTGGGCCGGACAGGGGATCAATGAGCAGTTCTTC
d_gene: TRBD2; v_gene: TRBV10-3; abundance: NA; j_gene: TRBJ2-3; CDR3aa: CAIRTTSGGDTQYF; CDR3nt: TGTGCCATCAGGACGACTAGCGGGGGGGATACGCAGTATTTT
d_gene: NA; v_gene: TRBV9; abundance: NA; j_gene: TRBJ1-5; CDR3aa: CASSVEGGSQPQHF; CDR3nt: TGTGCCAGCAGCGTAGAGGGGGGGAGTCAGCCCCAGCATTTT
d_gene: NA; v_gene: TRBV9; abundance: NA; j_gene: TRBJ1-1; CDR3aa: CASSPIAGTEAFF; CDR3nt: TGTGCCAGCAGCCCCATAGCGGGCACTGAAGCTTTCTTT
d_gene: TRBD1; v_gene: TRBV27; abundance: NA; j_gene: TRBJ1-3; CDR3aa: CASAPGTARHSGNTIYF; CDR3nt: TGTGCCAGCGCACCCGGGACAGCTAGACACTCTGGAAACACCATATATTTT
d_gene: NA; v_gene: TRBV6-2/TRBV6-3; abundance: NA; j_gene: TRBJ1-1; CDR3aa: CASSYSLDTEAFF; CDR3nt: TGTGCCAGCAGTTACTCGCTAGACACTGAAGCTTTCTTT
d_gene: NA; v_gene: TRBV6-5; abundance: NA; j_gene: TRBJ1-1; CDR3aa: CASRLTGYDTEAFF; CDR3nt: TGTGCCAGCAGACTTACAGGGTATGACACTGAAGCTTTCTTT
d_gene: NA; v_gene: TRBV2; abundance: NA; j_gene: TRBJ2-7; CDR3aa: CASRSGTGTYEQYF; CDR3nt: TGTGCCAGCAGGTCCGGGACTGGGACCTACGAGCAGTACTTC
d_gene: TRBD1; v_gene: TRBV3-1/TRBV3-2; abundance: NA; j_gene: TRBJ1-4; CDR3aa: CASSQNGAGGNEKLFF; CDR3nt: TGTGCCAGCAGCCAAAACGGGGCAGGGGGTAATGAAAAACTGTTTTTT
d_gene: TRBD1; v_gene: TRBV18; abundance: NA; j_gene: TRBJ2-3; CDR3aa: CASSPIQGNTDTQYF; CDR3nt: TGTGCCAGCTCACCAATACAGGGGAACACAGATACGCAGTATTTT
d_gene: NA; v_gene: TRBV7-9; abundance: NA; j_gene: TRBJ2-7; CDR3aa: CASSSGTYEQYF; CDR3nt: TGTGCCAGCAGCTCAGGTACCTACGAGCAGTACTTC
d_gene: TRBD2; v_gene: TRBV5-4; abundance: NA; j_gene: TRBJ2-3; CDR3aa: CASSARGPGGSTDTQYF; CDR3nt: TGTGCCAGCAGCGCCCGGGGGCCGGGAGGGAGCACAGATACGCAGTATTTT
d_gene: NA; v_gene: TRBV4-1; abundance: NA; j_gene: TRBJ2-7; CDR3aa: CASRPPAKNREPYEQYF; CDR3nt: TGCGCCAGCAGACCACCCGCCAAGAACAGGGAACCCTACGAGCAGTACTTC
d_gene: NA; v_gene: TRBV25-1; abundance: NA; j_gene: TRBJ1-1; CDR3aa: CAKTGRITEAFF; CDR3nt: TGTGCCAAGACAGGAAGGATCACTGAAGCTTTCTTT
d_gene: NA; v_gene: TRBV19; abundance: NA; j_gene: TRBJ2-3; CDR3aa: CASSIRRETDTQYF; CDR3nt: TGTGCCAGTAGTATTCGTCGGGAAACAGATACGCAGTATTTT
d_gene: NA; v_gene: TRBV7-7; abundance: NA; j_gene: TRBJ2-5; CDR3aa: CASSLGGPSLTQYF; CDR3nt: TGTGCTAGCAGCTTAGGGGGGCCCTCGTTGACCCAGTACTTC
d_gene: NA; v_gene: TRBV19; abundance: NA; j_gene: TRBJ2-2; CDR3aa: CASSMRQGTGELFF; CDR3nt: TGTGCCAGTAGTATGCGGCAGGGGACCGGGGAGCTGTTTTTT
d_gene: NA; v_gene: TRBV9; abundance: NA; j_gene: TRBJ1-5; CDR3aa: CASSDRDSNQPQHF; CDR3nt: TGTGCCAGCAGCGACAGGGATAGCAATCAGCCCCAGCATTTT